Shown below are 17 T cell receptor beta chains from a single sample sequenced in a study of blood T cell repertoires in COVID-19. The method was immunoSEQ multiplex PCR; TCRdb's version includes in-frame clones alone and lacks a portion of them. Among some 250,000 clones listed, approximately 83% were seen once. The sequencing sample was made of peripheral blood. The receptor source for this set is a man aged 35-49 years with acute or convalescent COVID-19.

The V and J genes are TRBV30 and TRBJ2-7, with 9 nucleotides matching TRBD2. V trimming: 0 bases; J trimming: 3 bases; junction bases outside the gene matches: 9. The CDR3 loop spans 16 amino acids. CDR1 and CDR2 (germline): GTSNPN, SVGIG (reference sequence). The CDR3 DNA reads TGTGCCTGGAGTGTAGGTGTGACTAGCGGTGGCTACGAGCAGTACTTC. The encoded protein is CAWSVGVTSGGYEQYF.

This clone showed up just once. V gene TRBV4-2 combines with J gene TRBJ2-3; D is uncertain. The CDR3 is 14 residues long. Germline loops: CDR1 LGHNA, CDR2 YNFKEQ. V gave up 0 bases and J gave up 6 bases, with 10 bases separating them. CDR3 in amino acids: CASSQDGRSDTQYF. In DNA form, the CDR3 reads TGTGCCAGCAGCCAAGATGGGCGATCGGATACGCAGTATTTT.

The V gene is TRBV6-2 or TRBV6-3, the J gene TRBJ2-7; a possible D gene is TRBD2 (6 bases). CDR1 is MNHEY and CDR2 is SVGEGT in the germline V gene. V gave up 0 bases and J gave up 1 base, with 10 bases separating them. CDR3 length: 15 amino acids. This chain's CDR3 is CASSYSASESYEQYF. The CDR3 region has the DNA TGTGCCAGCAGTTACTCGGCTAGCGAGTCCTACGAGCAGTACTTC.

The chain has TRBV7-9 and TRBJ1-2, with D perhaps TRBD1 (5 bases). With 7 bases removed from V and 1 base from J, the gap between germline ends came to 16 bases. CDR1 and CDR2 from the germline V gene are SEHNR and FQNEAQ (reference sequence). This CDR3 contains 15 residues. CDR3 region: CASTASGGDNYGYTF. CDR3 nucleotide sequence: TGTGCCAGCACCGCTTCCGGGGGGGATAACTATGGCTACACCTTC.

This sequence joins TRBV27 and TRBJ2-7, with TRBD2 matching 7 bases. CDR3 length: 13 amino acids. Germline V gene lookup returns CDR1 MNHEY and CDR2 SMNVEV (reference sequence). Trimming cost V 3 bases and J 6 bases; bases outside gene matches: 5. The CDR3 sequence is CASSLGGSIEQYF. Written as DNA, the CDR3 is TGTGCCAGCAGTTTGGGCGGGAGCATCGAGCAGTACTTC.

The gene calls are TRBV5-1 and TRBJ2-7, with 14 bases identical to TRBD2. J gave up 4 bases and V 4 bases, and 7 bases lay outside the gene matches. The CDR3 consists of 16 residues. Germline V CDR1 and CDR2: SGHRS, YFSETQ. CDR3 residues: CASSPTGLAGVYEQYF. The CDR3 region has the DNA TGCGCCAGCAGCCCAACGGGACTAGCGGGAGTTTACGAGCAGTACTTC.

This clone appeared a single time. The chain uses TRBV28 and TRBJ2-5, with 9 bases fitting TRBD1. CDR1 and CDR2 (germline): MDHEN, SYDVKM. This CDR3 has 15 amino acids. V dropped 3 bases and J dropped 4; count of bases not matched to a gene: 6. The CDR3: CASSLGTGRGETQYF. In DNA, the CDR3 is TGTGCCAGCAGTTTGGGGACAGGGAGAGGAGAGACCCAGTACTTC.

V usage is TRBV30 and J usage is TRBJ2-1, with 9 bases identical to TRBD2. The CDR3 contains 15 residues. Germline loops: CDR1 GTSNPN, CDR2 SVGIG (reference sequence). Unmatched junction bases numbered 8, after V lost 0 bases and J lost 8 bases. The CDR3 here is CAWSVGSGRTDEQFF. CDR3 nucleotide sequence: TGTGCCTGGAGTGTAGGAAGCGGGAGGACCGATGAGCAGTTCTTC.

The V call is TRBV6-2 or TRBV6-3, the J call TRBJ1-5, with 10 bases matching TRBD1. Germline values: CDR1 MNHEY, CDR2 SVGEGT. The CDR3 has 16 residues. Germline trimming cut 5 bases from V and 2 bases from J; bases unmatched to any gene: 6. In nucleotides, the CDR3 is TGTGCCAGCAGTCGGACCGGGACAGGGGGCAATCAGCCCCAGCATTTT. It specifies CASSRTGTGGNQPQHF.

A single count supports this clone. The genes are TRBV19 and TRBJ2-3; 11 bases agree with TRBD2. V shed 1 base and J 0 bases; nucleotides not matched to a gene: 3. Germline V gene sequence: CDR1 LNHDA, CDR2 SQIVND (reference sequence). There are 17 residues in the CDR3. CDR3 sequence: CASSIALAGESTDTQYF. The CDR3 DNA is TGTGCCAGTAGTATAGCACTAGCGGGAGAGAGCACAGATACGCAGTATTTT.

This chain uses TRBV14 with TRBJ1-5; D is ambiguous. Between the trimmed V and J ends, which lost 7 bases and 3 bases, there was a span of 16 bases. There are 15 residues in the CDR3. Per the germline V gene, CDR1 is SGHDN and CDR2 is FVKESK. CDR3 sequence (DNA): TGTGCCAGCAACCGAGGGTATAGCAACAATCAGCCCCAGCATTTT. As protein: CASNRGYSNNQPQHF.

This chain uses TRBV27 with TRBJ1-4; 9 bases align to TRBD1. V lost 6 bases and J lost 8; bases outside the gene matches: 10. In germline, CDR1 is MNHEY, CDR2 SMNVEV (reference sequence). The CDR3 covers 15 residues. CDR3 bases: TGTGCCAGCAGCCAAGGACAGGGGTTGTGGGAAAAACTGTTTTTT. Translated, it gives CASSQGQGLWEKLFF.

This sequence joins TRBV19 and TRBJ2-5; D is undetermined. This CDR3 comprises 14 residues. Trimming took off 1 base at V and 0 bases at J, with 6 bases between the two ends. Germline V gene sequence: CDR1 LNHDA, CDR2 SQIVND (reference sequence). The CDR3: CASSIVTDQETQYF. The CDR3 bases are TGTGCCAGTAGTATAGTCACAGACCAAGAGACCCAGTACTTC.

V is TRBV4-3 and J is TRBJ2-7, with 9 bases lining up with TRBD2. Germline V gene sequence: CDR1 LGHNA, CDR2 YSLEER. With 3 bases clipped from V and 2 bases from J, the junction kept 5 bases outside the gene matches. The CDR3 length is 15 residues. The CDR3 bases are TGCGCCAGCAGCCAGGGTAGCGGGAGTCCCTACGAGCAGTACTTC. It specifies CASSQGSGSPYEQYF.

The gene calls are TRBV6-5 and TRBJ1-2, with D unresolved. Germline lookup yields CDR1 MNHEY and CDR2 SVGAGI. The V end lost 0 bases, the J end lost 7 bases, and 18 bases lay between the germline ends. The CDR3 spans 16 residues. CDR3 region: CASSYSRGFSYAGYTF. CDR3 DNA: TGTGCCAGCAGTTACTCAAGAGGGTTCTCCTATGCTGGCTACACCTTC.

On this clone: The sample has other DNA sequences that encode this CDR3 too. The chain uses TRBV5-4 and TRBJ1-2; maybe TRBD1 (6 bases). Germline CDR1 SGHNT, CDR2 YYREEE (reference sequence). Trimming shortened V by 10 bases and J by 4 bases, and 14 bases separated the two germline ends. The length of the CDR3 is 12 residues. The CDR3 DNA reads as TGTGCCTCTTCTCAGGACAGCTATGGCTACACCTTC. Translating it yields CASSQDSYGYTF.

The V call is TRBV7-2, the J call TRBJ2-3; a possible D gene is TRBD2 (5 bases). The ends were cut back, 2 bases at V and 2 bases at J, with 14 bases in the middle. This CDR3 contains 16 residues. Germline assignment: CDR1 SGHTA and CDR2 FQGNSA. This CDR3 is CASSLLTSGATDTQYF. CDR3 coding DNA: TGTGCCAGCAGCTTATTAACTAGTGGAGCCACAGATACGCAGTATTTT. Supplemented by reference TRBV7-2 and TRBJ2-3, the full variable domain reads GAGVSQSPSNKVTEKGKDVELRCDPISGHTALYWYRQSLGQGLEFLIYFQGNSAPDKSGLPSDRFSAERTGGSVSTLTIQRTQQEDSAVYLCASSLLTSGATDTQYFGPGTRLTVL.